The 25 T cell receptor beta chains reported below all come from one sample, sequenced in a study of response to subunit inactivated influenza vaccine. TCRdb reprocessed the RT-PCR reads with MiXCR, giving one entry per CDR3 protein. The sample shows a few hundred thousand distinct CDR3 sequences, 21% of them seen only once. Specimen: PBMCs from blood, collected less than 22 months after vaccination. These receptors came from a man aged 45 to 75 who received an inactivated influenza vaccine.

V is TRBV28 and J is TRBJ2-4; 7 bases map to TRBD1. CDR3 size: 16 residues. The germline gives CDR1 MDHEN, CDR2 SYDVKM. With 4 bases clipped from V and 0 bases from J, the junction kept 6 bases outside the gene matches. This CDR3 is CASSWGQPGAKNIQYF. CDR3 DNA sequence: TGTGCCAGCAGTTGGGGACAGCCCGGAGCCAAAAACATTCAGTACTTC.

This chain links TRBV7-8 with TRBJ2-1, with 8 bases lining up with TRBD1. The CDR3 covers 14 residues. Germline lookup yields CDR1 SGHVS and CDR2 FQNEAQ. The V segment lost 7 bases and the J segment 9 bases; nucleotides outside the gene matches: 11. The CDR3 nucleotides are TGTGCCAGCACCGGACAGGGAAGAGGGGGTGAGCAGTTCTTC. This translates into CASTGQGRGGEQFF.

The J gene is TRBJ1-2, the V gene TRBV5-1; D gene ambiguous. V dropped 0 bases and J dropped 3 bases, with 9 bases sitting between them. Germline values: CDR1 SGHRS, CDR2 YFSETQ. There are 14 residues in the CDR3. The CDR3 bases are TGCGCCAGCAGCTTGGGAGGGCCGGACTATGGCTACACCTTC. It codes for CASSLGGPDYGYTF.

The rearrangement joins TRBV7-2 to TRBJ2-3; D gene uncertain. Trimming removed 4 bases at V and 2 bases at J, with 13 bases between. The germline gives CDR1 SGHTA, CDR2 FQGNSA. CDR3 length: 15 amino acids. CDR3 amino acids: CASSSGSFYTDTQYF. CDR3 nucleotide sequence: TGTGCCAGCAGCTCAGGCTCTTTCTACACAGATACGCAGTATTTT.

About this clonotype itself: The junction departs from germline at one end; a sequencing error may be responsible. V usage is TRBV15 and J usage is TRBJ2-2, with a possible D match to TRBD2 (6 bases). This CDR3 has 14 residues. From germline, CDR1 is LNHNV and CDR2 YYDKDF (reference sequence). The CDR3 bases are TGTGCCACCAGCAGAGATAGGACTATCGGGCAGCTGTTTTTT. It codes for CATSRDRTIGQLFF.

The chain couples TRBV30 to TRBJ1-1; 10 bases map to TRBD1. This CDR3 region has 13 residues. Germline V gene data show CDR1 as GTSNPN and CDR2 as SVGIG (reference sequence). V shed 3 bases, J shed 6 bases, and the junction held 4 bases outside the gene matches. CDR3 sequence: CAWRGTGVAEAFF. CDR3 coding DNA: TGTGCCTGGAGGGGGACAGGGGTCGCTGAAGCTTTCTTT.

Only a few counts were recorded for this clonotype. The rearrangement joins TRBV28 to TRBJ1-2; 9 bases fit TRBD1. The V and J ends lost 4 bases and 4 bases, in that order; junction bases with no gene match: 16. The CDR3 is made up of 18 amino acids. The germline V gene encodes CDR1 MDHEN and CDR2 SYDVKM. CDR3 nucleotides: TGTGCCAGCAGTTCCACCGGGACAGGGCACGCGGGGTTCTATGGCTACACCTTC. It codes for CASSSTGTGHAGFYGYTF.

The V gene is TRBV20-1, the J gene TRBJ2-5; the match to TRBD2 covers 12 bases. Germline CDR1 reads DFQATT; CDR2 reads SNEGSKA (reference sequence). J lost 5 bases, V lost 3 bases, and 10 bases had no gene match. CDR3 length: 16 residues. CDR3 in DNA: TGCAGTGCTAGCACTGGGACTAGCGGGCCTAGGGAGACCCAGTACTTC. Protein sequence: CSASTGTSGPRETQYF.

The chain employs TRBV4-3 and TRBJ2-7; 8 bases line up with TRBD2. The CDR3 runs to 18 residues. Per the germline V gene, CDR1 is LGHNA and CDR2 is YSLEER. V shed 0 bases and J 7 bases; nucleotides not matched to a gene: 17. CDR3 region: CASSQDLWGTSHGVEQYF. DNA for the CDR3: TGCGCCAGCAGCCAAGATCTATGGGGGACTAGTCACGGTGTTGAGCAGTACTTC.

This clonotype was counted a single time. This chain joins TRBV5-1 and TRBJ2-1; 9 bases are a match to TRBD1. This CDR3 is built from 15 residues. Losses at the gene ends were 4 bases for V and 4 bases for J; bases not matched to a gene: 6. From germline, CDR1 is SGHRS and CDR2 YFSETQ. The CDR3 spells CASSRTGESYNEQFF. The CDR3 nucleotides are TGCGCCAGCAGCCGGACAGGGGAGTCTTACAATGAGCAGTTCTTC.

This clonotype came up many times. The rearrangement uses TRBV24-1 and TRBJ2-1, with TRBD2 identical over 9 bases. The J segment lost 8 bases and the V segment lost 5 bases, leaving 12 bases of the junction unmatched. The germline V gene encodes CDR1 KGHDR and CDR2 SFDVKD. CDR3 length: 16 residues. The CDR3 region is CATSGRGGRVAYEQFF. The CDR3 DNA reads as TGTGCCACCAGTGGGAGGGGCGGGAGGGTTGCCTATGAGCAGTTCTTC.

This clonotype came up a few times. J is TRBJ1-3 and V is TRBV25-1; D is ambiguous. Germline V lookup: CDR1 MGHDK, CDR2 SYGVNS. This CDR3 is 10 amino acids long. Trimming stripped 8 bases from V and 7 bases from J, with 6 bases between. The CDR3 DNA reads as TGTGCCAGCTTTGGGAACACCATATATTTT. Its translation is CASFGNTIYF.

This sequence joins TRBV10-3 and TRBJ2-7; 14 bases line up with TRBD2. With V trimmed by 5 bases and J by 4 bases, 4 bases remained unmatched. The germline CDR1 and CDR2 sequences are ENHRY and SYGVKD. The CDR3 sequence is 15 residues long. CDR3 loop: CAISQGLAGDYEQYF. DNA of the CDR3: TGTGCCATCAGTCAGGGACTAGCGGGGGATTACGAGCAGTACTTC.

This clonotype was found a few times. This chain joins TRBV30 and TRBJ1-1; D not certain. V was clipped by 5 bases and J by 4 bases, with 11 bases between them. CDR1 and CDR2 from the germline V gene are GTSNPN and SVGIG (reference sequence). The CDR3 length is 12 residues. The CDR3 loop is CAWGRIGTEAFF. Here the CDR3 DNA reads TGTGCCTGGGGCCGGATCGGCACTGAAGCTTTCTTT.

This clonotype appeared a few times. V and J are TRBV12-3 or TRBV12-4 and TRBJ1-6; D not certain. Trimming shortened V by 1 base and J by 14 bases, and 6 bases separated the two germline ends. The length of the CDR3 is 11 residues. This CDR3 reads CASSLGRALHF. CDR3 coding DNA: TGTGCCAGCAGTTTAGGTAGGGCCCTCCACTTT.

This clonotype was found many times. The chain carries TRBV7-8 and TRBJ1-2, with D unclear. The CDR3 length is 12 residues. Germline values: CDR1 SGHVS, CDR2 FQNEAQ. The ends were cut back, 5 bases at V and 4 bases at J, with 8 bases in the middle. The CDR3, as DNA: TGTGCCAGCAGCCAGAACTTCTATGGCTACACCTTC. Translated: CASSQNFYGYTF.

This clonotype appeared a few times. The genes are TRBV29-1 and TRBJ1-1; no firm D call. V shed 5 bases and J shed 3 bases, with 7 bases lying between them. CDR3 size: 11 residues. Germline loops: CDR1 SQVTM, CDR2 ANQGSEA. DNA of the CDR3: TGCAGCGTTAGGAGTTACACTGAAGCTTTCTTT. It is translated as CSVRSYTEAFF.

The CDR3 loop is CASSYQGLDTEAFF. CDR3 DNA: TGTGCCAGCAGTTACCAGGGGTTGGACACTGAAGCTTTCTTT. The chain joins TRBV6-5 to TRBJ1-1, with D maybe TRBD1 (6 bases). The CDR3 totals 14 residues. Trimming took 2 bases from V and 3 from J, leaving 10 bases between them. Germline values: CDR1 MNHEY, CDR2 SVGAGI.

This rearrangement joins TRBV27 to TRBJ1-2; D not resolved. Trimming stripped 3 bases from V and 1 base from J, with 12 bases between. The germline CDR1 and CDR2 sequences are MNHEY and SMNVEV (reference sequence). The CDR3 spans 15 residues. CDR3 in DNA: TGTGCCAGCAGTTTGGACGGAGGAAATAACTATGGCTACACCTTC. Translation gives CASSLDGGNNYGYTF.

The V call is TRBV20-1, the J call TRBJ2-7; 14 nucleotides line up with TRBD2. This CDR3 has 18 amino acids. V gave up 0 bases and J gave up 0 bases; unmatched junction bases: 7. The germline gives CDR1 DFQATT, CDR2 SNEGSKA (reference sequence). CDR3 sequence reads: CSARDPVTSGRASYEQYF. CDR3 sequence (DNA): TGCAGTGCTAGAGATCCAGTGACTAGCGGGAGGGCCTCCTACGAGCAGTACTTC.

The chain combines TRBV4-3 with TRBJ2-2; 10 nucleotides match TRBD2. This CDR3 spans 18 amino acids. Germline assignment: CDR1 LGHNA and CDR2 YSLEER. The trim removed 0 bases at V and 4 bases at J, leaving 8 bases unmatched. The CDR3 DNA sequence: TGCGCCAGCAGCCAAGAAGAGCGGGGGGGACCGGTCACCGGGGAGCTGTTTTTT. Its protein product is CASSQEERGGPVTGELFF.

The V and J genes are TRBV4-3 and TRBJ1-1; D not resolved. Germline V CDR1 and CDR2: LGHNA, YSLEER. This CDR3 has 14 residues. V was cut by 1 base and J by 1 base, with 7 bases left in between. The CDR3 coding sequence is TGCGCCAGCAGCCAAGTCCAGGCGAACACTGAAGCTTTCTTT. Translated, it gives CASSQVQANTEAFF.

The CDR3: CASSLDAGRGGEQFF. In nucleotides, the CDR3 is TGTGCCAGCAGCCTGGACGCGGGGAGGGGCGGTGAGCAGTTCTTC. J is TRBJ2-1 and V is TRBV11-3, with 7 bases matching TRBD2. Unmatched junction bases numbered 13, after V lost 5 bases and J lost 9 bases. From germline, CDR1 is SGHNT and CDR2 YENEEA. This CDR3 has 15 residues.

V is TRBV18 and J is TRBJ1-2; the D is unclear. Germline V gene data show CDR1 as KGHSH and CDR2 as LQKENI. There are 15 residues in the CDR3. The germline V and J ends were trimmed by 2 bases and 0 bases, with 10 bases remaining between them. Here the CDR3 reads CASSPFGGANYGYTF. CDR3 DNA sequence: TGTGCCAGCTCACCATTCGGCGGAGCTAACTATGGCTACACCTTC.

The rearrangement uses TRBV19 and TRBJ2-1, with D maybe TRBD1 (6 bases). The CDR3 covers 13 residues. V dropped 6 bases and J dropped 9 bases, with 15 bases sitting between them. Per germline, CDR1 LNHDA and CDR2 SQIVND (reference sequence). As DNA, the CDR3 is TGTGCCAGTAGCATGGGGTTAGGGGGTGAGCAGTTCTTC. This encodes CASSMGLGGEQFF.